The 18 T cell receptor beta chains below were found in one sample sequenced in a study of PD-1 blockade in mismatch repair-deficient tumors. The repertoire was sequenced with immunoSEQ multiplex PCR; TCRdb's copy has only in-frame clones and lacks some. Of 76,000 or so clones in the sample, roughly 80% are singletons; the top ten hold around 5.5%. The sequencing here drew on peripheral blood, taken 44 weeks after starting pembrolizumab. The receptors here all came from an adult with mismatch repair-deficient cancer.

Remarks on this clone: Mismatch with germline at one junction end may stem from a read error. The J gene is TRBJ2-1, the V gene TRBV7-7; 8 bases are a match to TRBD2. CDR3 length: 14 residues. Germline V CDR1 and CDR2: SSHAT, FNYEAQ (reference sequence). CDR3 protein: CASSRLPGGDEQFF. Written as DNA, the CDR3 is TGTGCTAGCAGTCGACTACCGGGGGGGGATGAGCAGTTCTTC.

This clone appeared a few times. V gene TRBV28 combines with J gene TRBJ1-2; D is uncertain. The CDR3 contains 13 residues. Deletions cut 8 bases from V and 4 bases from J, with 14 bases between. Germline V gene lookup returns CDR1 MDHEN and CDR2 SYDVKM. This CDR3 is CASGPSEGYGYTF. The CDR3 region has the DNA TGTGCCAGCGGTCCAAGCGAGGGCTATGGCTACACCTTC.

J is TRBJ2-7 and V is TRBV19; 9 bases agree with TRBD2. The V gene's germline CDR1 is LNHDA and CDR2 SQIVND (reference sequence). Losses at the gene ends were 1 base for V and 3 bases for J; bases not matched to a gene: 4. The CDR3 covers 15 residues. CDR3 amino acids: CASSIGLAGNYEQYF. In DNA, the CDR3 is TGTGCCAGTAGTATAGGGCTAGCGGGAAACTACGAGCAGTACTTC.

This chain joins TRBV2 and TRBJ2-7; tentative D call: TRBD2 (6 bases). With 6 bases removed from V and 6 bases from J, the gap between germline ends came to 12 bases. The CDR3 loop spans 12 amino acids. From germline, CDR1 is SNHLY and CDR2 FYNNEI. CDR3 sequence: CASRALAPEQYF. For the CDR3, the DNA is TGTGCCAGCAGGGCCCTAGCGCCCGAGCAGTACTTC.

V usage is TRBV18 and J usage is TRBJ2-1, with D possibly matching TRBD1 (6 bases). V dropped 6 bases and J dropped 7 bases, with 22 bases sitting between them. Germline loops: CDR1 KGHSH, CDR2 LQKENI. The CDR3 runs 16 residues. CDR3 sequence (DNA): TGTGCCAGCTCCCCGGACAGTGCTCGTACCTTAAATGAGCAGTTCTTC. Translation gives CASSPDSARTLNEQFF.

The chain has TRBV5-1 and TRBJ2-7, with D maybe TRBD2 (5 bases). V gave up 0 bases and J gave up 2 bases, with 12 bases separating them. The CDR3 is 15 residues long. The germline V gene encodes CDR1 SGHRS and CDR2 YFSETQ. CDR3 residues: CASSLAGGLAYEQYF. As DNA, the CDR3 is TGCGCCAGCAGCTTGGCTGGAGGACTTGCCTACGAGCAGTACTTC.

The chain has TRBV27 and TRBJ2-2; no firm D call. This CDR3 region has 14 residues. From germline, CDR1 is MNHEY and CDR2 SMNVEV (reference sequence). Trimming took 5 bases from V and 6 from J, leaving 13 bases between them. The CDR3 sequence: CASSLANSAGELFF. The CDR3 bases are TGTGCCAGCAGTCTGGCTAACAGCGCCGGGGAGCTGTTTTTT.

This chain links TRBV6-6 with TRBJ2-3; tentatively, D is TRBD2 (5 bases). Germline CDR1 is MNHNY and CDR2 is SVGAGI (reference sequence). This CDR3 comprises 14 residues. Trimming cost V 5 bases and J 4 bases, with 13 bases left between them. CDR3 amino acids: CASSPLEYSDTQYF. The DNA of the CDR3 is TGTGCCAGCAGTCCACTAGAGTACTCAGATACGCAGTATTTT.

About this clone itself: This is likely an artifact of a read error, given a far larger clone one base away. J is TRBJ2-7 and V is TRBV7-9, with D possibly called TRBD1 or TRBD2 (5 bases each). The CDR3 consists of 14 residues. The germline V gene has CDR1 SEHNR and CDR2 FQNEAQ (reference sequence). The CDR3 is CASCLVSGAGEQYF. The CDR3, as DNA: TGTGCCAGCTGCTTAGTTTCTGGGGCGGGCGAGCAGTACTTC.

CDR3 DNA sequence: TGTGCCAGCAGCCTTCGTAGGGGGTGGGACAGGGAGGACACTGAAGCTTTCTTT. Protein: CASSLRRGWDREDTEAFF. This sequence joins TRBV7-9 and TRBJ1-1; 9 nucleotides agree with TRBD1. The trim removed 5 bases at V and 3 bases at J, leaving 16 bases unmatched. Germline V gene sequence: CDR1 SEHNR, CDR2 FQNEAQ (reference sequence). The CDR3 loop spans 18 amino acids.

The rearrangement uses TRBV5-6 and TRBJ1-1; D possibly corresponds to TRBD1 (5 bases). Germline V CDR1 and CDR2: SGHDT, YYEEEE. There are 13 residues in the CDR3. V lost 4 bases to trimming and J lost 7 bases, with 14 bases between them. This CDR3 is CASSTSAGGEAFF. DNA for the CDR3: TGTGCCAGCAGCACCTCCGCGGGGGGTGAAGCTTTCTTT.

The CDR3 is CATHRDPQGVNEQYF. CDR3 bases: TGTGCCACCCATAGGGACCCGCAAGGTGTAAACGAGCAGTACTTC. The chain carries TRBV28 and TRBJ2-7; perhaps D is TRBD1 or TRBD2 (5 bases each). The germline gives CDR1 MDHEN, CDR2 SYDVKM. The CDR3 consists of 15 residues. With 10 bases removed from V and 5 bases from J, the gap between germline ends came to 24 bases.

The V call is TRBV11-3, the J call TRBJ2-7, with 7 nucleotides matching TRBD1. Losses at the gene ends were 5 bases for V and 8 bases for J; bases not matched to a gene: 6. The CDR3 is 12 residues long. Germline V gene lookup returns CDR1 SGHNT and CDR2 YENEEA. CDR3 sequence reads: CASSRTGFKQYF. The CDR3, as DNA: TGTGCCAGCAGCCGGACAGGTTTCAAGCAGTACTTC.

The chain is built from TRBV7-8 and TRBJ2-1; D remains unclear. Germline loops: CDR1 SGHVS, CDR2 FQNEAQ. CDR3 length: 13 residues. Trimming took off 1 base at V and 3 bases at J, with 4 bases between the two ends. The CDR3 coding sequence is TGTGCCAGCAGCTTAGTGAGCTACAATGAGCAGTTCTTC. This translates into CASSLVSYNEQFF.

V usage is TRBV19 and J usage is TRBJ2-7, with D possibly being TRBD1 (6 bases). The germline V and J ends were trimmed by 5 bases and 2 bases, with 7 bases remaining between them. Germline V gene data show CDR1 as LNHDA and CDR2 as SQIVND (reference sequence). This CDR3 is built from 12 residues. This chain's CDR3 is CASSPGAYEQYF. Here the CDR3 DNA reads TGTGCCAGTAGTCCAGGGGCCTACGAGCAGTACTTC.

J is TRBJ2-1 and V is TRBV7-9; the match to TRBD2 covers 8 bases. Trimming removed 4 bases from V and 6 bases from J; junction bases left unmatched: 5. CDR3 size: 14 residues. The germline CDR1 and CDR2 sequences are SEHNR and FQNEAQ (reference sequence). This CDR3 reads CASSSGLVPNEQFF. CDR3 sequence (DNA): TGTGCCAGCAGCTCGGGACTAGTCCCCAATGAGCAGTTCTTC.

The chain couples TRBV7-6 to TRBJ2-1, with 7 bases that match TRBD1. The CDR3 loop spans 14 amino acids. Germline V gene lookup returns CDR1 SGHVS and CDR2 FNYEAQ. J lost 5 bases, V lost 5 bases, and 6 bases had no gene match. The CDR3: CASSAIQGNNEQFF. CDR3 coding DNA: TGTGCCAGCAGCGCAATACAGGGGAACAATGAGCAGTTCTTC.

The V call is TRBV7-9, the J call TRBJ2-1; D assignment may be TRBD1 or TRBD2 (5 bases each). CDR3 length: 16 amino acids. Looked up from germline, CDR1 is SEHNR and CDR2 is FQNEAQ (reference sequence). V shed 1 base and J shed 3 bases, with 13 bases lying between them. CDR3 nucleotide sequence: TGTGCCAGCAGCTTAGGGGACCGGACGTACTACAATGAGCAGTTCTTC. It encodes CASSLGDRTYYNEQFF.